Below are 30 T cell receptor beta chains sequenced from a single sample in a study of graft-versus-host responses after intestinal transplantation. Some clones are missing from TCRdb's copy, which holds only in-frame ones; the method was immunoSEQ multiplex PCR. The sample carries tens of thousands of clones, approximately 93% recorded once. This material consisted of PBMCs, taken about 65 days after intestinal transplant. Receptors were obtained from a human patient who received an intestinal transplant, so some T cells may come from the graft donor.

Concerning this clone itself: The junction shows a germline mismatch at one end, possibly a read error. This sequence joins TRBV7-9 and TRBJ1-5, with 10 positions matching TRBD1. The CDR3 contains 17 residues. The germline gives CDR1 SEHNR, CDR2 FQNEAQ (reference sequence). The CDR3: CSSSLETGGNGNQPQHF. DNA for the CDR3: TGTTCCAGCAGCTTAGAGACAGGGGGCAACGGCAATCAGCCCCAGCATTTT.

This clone appeared once. The chain joins TRBV27 to TRBJ1-1; a weak D match, TRBD1 (6 bases). From germline, CDR1 is MNHEY and CDR2 SMNVEV (reference sequence). V lost 8 bases and J 3 bases, leaving 22 bases between the germline ends. The CDR3 spans 16 residues. The CDR3 here is CASVSFWGARDTEAFF. The CDR3 coding sequence is TGTGCCAGCGTGTCCTTTTGGGGGGCTAGGGACACTGAAGCTTTCTTT.

The chain links TRBV7-9 to TRBJ1-1, with 7 bases matching TRBD1. Germline assignment: CDR1 SEHNR and CDR2 FQNEAQ (reference sequence). J was trimmed by 0 bases and V by 5 bases; bases with no gene match: 3. CDR3 length: 14 amino acids. CDR3 nucleotides: TGTGCCAGCAGCCCGACAGGGATGAACACTGAAGCTTTCTTT. It specifies CASSPTGMNTEAFF.

The rearrangement joins TRBV6-5 to TRBJ2-7, with D possibly TRBD2 on 7 matching bases. V was cut by 5 bases and J by 3 bases, with 14 bases left in between. The CDR3 covers 14 residues. CDR1 and CDR2 (germline): MNHEY, SVGAGI. DNA for the CDR3: TGTGCCAGCAGTGAGGGGGGGAGTGGCTACGAGCAGTACTTC. Translation gives CASSEGGSGYEQYF.

This sequence joins TRBV11-3 and TRBJ2-2; D unresolved. The ends were cut back, 3 bases at V and 1 base at J, with 9 bases in the middle. Germline V lookup: CDR1 SGHNT, CDR2 YENEEA. The CDR3 is 15 residues long. The chain's CDR3 is CASSLSALNTGELFF. CDR3 bases: TGTGCCAGCAGCTTGTCAGCGTTGAACACCGGGGAGCTGTTTTTT.

V is TRBV4-1 and J is TRBJ2-7; D gene unclear. V was shortened by 0 bases and J by 6 bases, with 9 bases between the two germline ends. Germline CDR1 MGHRA, CDR2 YSYEKL. The CDR3 is made up of 13 amino acids. CDR3 residues: CASSQEPPLEQYF. In nucleotides, the CDR3 is TGCGCCAGCAGCCAAGAGCCTCCCCTCGAGCAGTACTTC.

The V and J genes are TRBV6-1 and TRBJ1-4, with D perhaps matching TRBD1 (6 bases). The V end was cut by 5 bases, the J end by 8 bases, with 15 bases between. Germline values: CDR1 MNHNS, CDR2 SASEGT. The CDR3 runs to 14 residues. The CDR3 DNA sequence: TGTGCCAGCAGTCCGTCAGGGGATACGGAAAAACTGTTTTTT. It is translated as CASSPSGDTEKLFF.

J is TRBJ1-2 and V is TRBV6-5; the D is unclear. Per germline, CDR1 MNHEY and CDR2 SVGAGI. The CDR3 totals 13 residues. The germline V and J ends were trimmed by 3 bases and 3 bases, with 8 bases remaining between them. Here the CDR3 DNA reads TGTGCCAGCAGTTATAGCGAAGACTATGGCTACACCTTC. This translates into CASSYSEDYGYTF.

Turning to this clone: The sample carries other DNA sequences with the same CDR3. This sequence joins TRBV27 and TRBJ2-7; TRBD1 might be the D (6 bases). CDR1 is MNHEY, CDR2 SMNVEV, per germline (reference sequence). The V end was cut by 6 bases, the J end by 3 bases, with 12 bases between. The length of the CDR3 is 13 residues. The CDR3 spells CASSLGQNYEQYF. CDR3 DNA: TGTGCCAGCAGCCTGGGACAAAACTACGAGCAGTACTTC.

V gene TRBV7-2 combines with J gene TRBJ2-1, with D possibly TRBD2 on 5 matching bases. Germline CDR1 SGHTA, CDR2 FQGNSA. Trimming pared 2 bases from V and 7 bases from J, leaving 12 bases between. This CDR3 contains 14 residues. CDR3: CASSLLAVPNEQFF. The CDR3 nucleotides read TGTGCCAGCAGCTTACTAGCAGTACCTAATGAGCAGTTCTTC.

CDR3 amino acids: CAWSVLGEQYF. For the CDR3, the DNA is TGTGCCTGGAGTGTCTTGGGCGAGCAGTACTTC. The chain is built from TRBV30 and TRBJ2-7; D gene ambiguous. Germline values: CDR1 GTSNPN, CDR2 SVGIG (reference sequence). The ends were cut back, 0 bases at V and 6 bases at J, with 6 bases in the middle. This CDR3 comprises 11 residues.

The chain is built from TRBV5-1 and TRBJ2-2; TRBD2 matches 7 bases. Trimming removed 1 base from V and 4 bases from J; junction bases left unmatched: 7. The CDR3 covers 16 residues. Germline V gene data show CDR1 as SGHRS and CDR2 as YFSETQ. This CDR3 is CASSLSRGRSTGELFF. CDR3 nucleotide sequence: TGCGCCAGCAGCTTGAGTCGCGGGAGATCCACCGGGGAGCTGTTTTTT. Based on the CDR3 plus reference TRBV5-1 and TRBJ2-2, the full variable domain is KAGVTQTPRYLIKTRGQQVTLSCSPISGHRSVSWYQQTPGQGLQFLFEYFSETQRNKGNFPGRFSGRQFSNSRSEMNVSTLELGDSALYLCASSLSRGRSTGELFFGEGSRLTVL.

The chain employs TRBV10-3 and TRBJ2-7; D unclear. With 0 bases removed from V and 0 bases from J, the gap between germline ends came to 12 bases. This CDR3 is built from 16 residues. Per germline, CDR1 ENHRY and CDR2 SYGVKD. CDR3 coding DNA: TGTGCCATCAGTGAGTCGTGGGCAGAAAACTCCTACGAGCAGTACTTC. This sequence encodes CAISESWAENSYEQYF.

This clone was recorded once. The chain joins TRBV5-6 to TRBJ2-7; perhaps TRBD1 as D (5 bases). The CDR3 totals 14 residues. V lost 2 bases and J 5 bases, leaving 14 bases between the germline ends. Per germline, CDR1 SGHDT and CDR2 YYEEEE. The CDR3 DNA reads TGTGCCAGCAGCTTCCAGGGTGATCTCAACGAGCAGTACTTC. This gives the protein CASSFQGDLNEQYF.

This clone was recorded once. This CDR3 reads CASSLEVATTDTQYF. Written as DNA, the CDR3 is TGTGCCAGCAGCTTAGAAGTTGCCACAACAGATACGCAGTATTTT. The chain links TRBV7-9 to TRBJ2-3, with no clear D. V lost 1 base and J 3 bases, leaving 11 bases between the germline ends. Germline V lookup: CDR1 SEHNR, CDR2 FQNEAQ (reference sequence). The CDR3 has 15 amino acids.

The genes are TRBV18 and TRBJ1-2; no clear D. Trimming took 1 base from V and 1 from J, leaving 7 bases between them. There are 14 residues in the CDR3. CDR1 is KGHSH, CDR2 LQKENI, per germline. CDR3: CASSPQSDNYGYTF. CDR3 DNA: TGTGCCAGCTCACCACAGTCGGATAACTATGGCTACACCTTC. Full variable domain (remainder filled in from reference TRBV18 and TRBJ1-2): NAGVMQNPRHLVRRRGQEARLRCSPMKGHSHVYWYRQLPEEGLKFMVYLQKENIIDESGMPKERFSAEFPKEGPSILRIQQVVRGDSAAYFCASSPQSDNYGYTFGSGTRLTVV.

The J gene is TRBJ1-4, the V gene TRBV9, with 7 bases matching TRBD1. The CDR3 is 15 residues long. The trim removed 2 bases at V and 7 bases at J, leaving 8 bases unmatched. Germline V gene sequence: CDR1 SGDLS, CDR2 YYNGEE. The CDR3 bases are TGTGCCAGCAGCGTTTACAGGGGTGGTGGTGAAAAACTGTTTTTT. It encodes CASSVYRGGGEKLFF.

The chain employs TRBV5-6 and TRBJ2-7, with 8 bases lining up with TRBD2. This CDR3 region has 15 residues. Germline values: CDR1 SGHDT, CDR2 YYEEEE. V was clipped by 4 bases and J by 2 bases; unmatched bases: 8. The CDR3 DNA reads TGTGCCAGCAGCCGGGGGCTAGCGGGCGCCTACGAGCAGTACTTC. Its translation: CASSRGLAGAYEQYF.

The rearrangement joins TRBV6-5 to TRBJ2-7, with D perhaps matching TRBD2 (5 bases). CDR1 and CDR2 (germline): MNHEY, SVGAGI. Trimming left V 2 bases short and J 4 bases short, with 6 bases between. The CDR3 extends over 12 amino acids. The CDR3 sequence: CASSYPGYEQYF. The CDR3 DNA reads as TGTGCCAGCAGTTACCCGGGGTACGAGCAGTACTTC.

V and J are TRBV7-9 and TRBJ2-5; D is undetermined. The V gene lost 6 bases and the J gene lost 5 bases, with 13 bases spanning the gap. Germline V gene sequence: CDR1 SEHNR, CDR2 FQNEAQ (reference sequence). The CDR3 is 13 amino acids. The CDR3 DNA sequence: TGTGCCAGCAGACAGTTCTCGTGGGAGACCCAGTACTTC. Residues: CASRQFSWETQYF.

The CDR3 sequence is CASSPRGDTEAFF. In DNA form, the CDR3 reads TGTGCCAGCAGTCCCCGGGGGGACACTGAAGCTTTCTTT. The rearrangement joins TRBV6-6 to TRBJ1-1, with TRBD1 as a possible D gene (5 bases). V lost 5 bases, J lost 3 bases, and 10 bases lay in between. CDR1 is MNHNY, CDR2 SVGAGI, per germline (reference sequence). The CDR3 has 13 amino acids.

This chain uses TRBV19 with TRBJ2-3, with 8 bases that match TRBD1. V shed 3 bases and J 0 bases; nucleotides not matched to a gene: 2. The CDR3 sequence is 15 residues long. The V gene's germline CDR1 is LNHDA and CDR2 SQIVND (reference sequence). The CDR3 loop reads CASSIGTGSTDTQYF. The CDR3 region has the DNA TGTGCCAGTAGTATCGGGACAGGAAGCACAGATACGCAGTATTTT.

The chain couples TRBV2 to TRBJ2-3; TRBD2 matches 9 bases. This CDR3 contains 17 residues. Trimming removed 3 bases from V and 2 bases from J; junction bases left unmatched: 9. Germline V gives CDR1 SNHLY, CDR2 FYNNEI. CDR3 DNA sequence: TGTGCCAGCAGTGACCCGCGAGCGGGGGGATTCACAGATACGCAGTATTTT. Protein: CASSDPRAGGFTDTQYF.

This clone came up once. The chain is built from TRBV4-1 and TRBJ2-7, with D possibly TRBD2 on 6 matching bases. Germline V gene lookup returns CDR1 MGHRA and CDR2 YSYEKL. Trimming removed 0 bases from V and 6 bases from J, with 15 bases in between. The CDR3 sequence is 15 residues long. CDR3 in amino acids: CASSQDRGGASEQYF. CDR3 nucleotide sequence: TGCGCCAGCAGCCAAGATCGGGGCGGGGCCTCCGAGCAGTACTTC.

J is TRBJ2-7 and V is TRBV5-6; D is perhaps TRBD2 (5 bases). CDR1 is SGHDT, CDR2 YYEEEE, per germline. The CDR3 has 15 residues. V dropped 0 bases and J dropped 4 bases, with 14 bases sitting between them. The CDR3 nucleotides are TGTGCCAGCAGCTTGGGTACCTGGGAGAGATACGAGCAGTACTTC. Translation: CASSLGTWERYEQYF.

V usage is TRBV9 and J usage is TRBJ2-7; the D is unclear. The germline V and J ends were trimmed by 2 bases and 2 bases, with 11 bases remaining between them. CDR3 size: 14 residues. CDR1 and CDR2 (germline): SGDLS, YYNGEE. CDR3 protein: CASSVSGTAYEQYF. The CDR3 bases are TGTGCCAGCAGCGTTAGTGGTACGGCCTACGAGCAGTACTTC.

The chain is built from TRBV6-5 and TRBJ2-3; 8 bases map to TRBD1. J lost 0 bases, V lost 6 bases, and 5 bases had no gene match. The length of the CDR3 is 15 residues. Germline CDR1 reads MNHEY; CDR2 reads SVGAGI. The CDR3 is CASRNRGISTDTQYF. The CDR3 DNA is TGTGCCAGCAGAAACAGGGGGATAAGCACAGATACGCAGTATTTT.

The chain carries TRBV19 and TRBJ1-4, with unresolved D. Germline V gene data show CDR1 as LNHDA and CDR2 as SQIVND (reference sequence). CDR3 size: 15 residues. V was cut by 7 bases and J by 0 bases, with 12 bases left in between. The CDR3 coding sequence is TGTGCCAGTAAAGCGGATTACCCAACTAATGAAAAACTGTTTTTT. Protein sequence: CASKADYPTNEKLFF.

The chain combines TRBV18 with TRBJ1-1; D is perhaps TRBD1 (6 bases). Germline V lookup: CDR1 KGHSH, CDR2 LQKENI. V lost 4 bases and J 1 base, leaving 7 bases between the germline ends. The CDR3 runs 13 residues. CDR3 in amino acids: CASSQGGNTEAFF. The CDR3 nucleotides are TGTGCCAGCTCACAGGGGGGGAACACTGAAGCTTTCTTT.

Comment on this clone: One junction end does not reproduce the germline sequence, and a read error may be involved. The chain uses TRBV2 and TRBJ2-1; perhaps TRBD2 as D (5 bases). CDR1 is SNHLY, CDR2 FYNNEI, per germline. CDR3 length: 15 residues. In DNA form, the CDR3 reads TGCGCGACAATCTCTAACGGGGACTCCTACAATGAGCAGTTCTTC. Residues: CATISNGDSYNEQFF.